The T cell receptor (beta chain) described here comes from a study of graft-versus-host responses after intestinal transplantation. The data were produced by immunoSEQ multiplex PCR, yet TCRdb's version contains in-frame clones alone and is incomplete. The data hold 80,000 or so clones, with around 93% observed a single time. The V gene's germline CDR1 is SQVTM and CDR2 ANQGSEA. CDR3 length: 15 residues. Unmatched junction bases numbered 10, after V lost 2 bases and J lost 8 bases. Material: PBMCs, obtained 98 days after intestinal transplantation. The chain is built from TRBV29-1 and TRBJ2-1; 9 positions match TRBD1. The sequence was collected from a human patient who received an intestinal transplant, so some T cells may come from the graft donor. The CDR3 coding sequence is TGCAGCGTTGAATTTGGGACAGGGCTCTCGGATGAGCAGTTCTTC. It encodes CSVEFGTGLSDEQFF.